One sample yielded the 8 T cell receptor beta chains listed below, sequenced in a study of blood T cell repertoires in COVID-19. The method was immunoSEQ multiplex PCR; TCRdb's version includes in-frame clones alone and lacks a portion of them. Of more than 85,000 clones in the sample, about 90% were seen once. Sequenced material: peripheral blood. The receptors were gathered from a man aged 18 to 30 with acute or convalescent COVID-19.

The J gene is TRBJ2-7, the V gene TRBV9; D is unresolved. V lost 1 base, J lost 0 bases, and 11 bases lay in between. The CDR3 extends over 15 amino acids. Germline values: CDR1 SGDLS, CDR2 YYNGEE. The CDR3 bases are TGTGCCAGCAGCGTAAGTCCTTCCAGCTCCTACGAGCAGTACTTC. Translation gives CASSVSPSSSYEQYF.

The chain is built from TRBV7-5 and TRBJ1-6; the D call TRBD1 from the table was never checked on the DNA. TRBV7-5 is a known pseudogene. The CDR3 is 16 amino acids. CDR3 DNA sequence: TGTGTCAGAAGCTTAGCCCGGCAGGGGGCATATTCACCCCTCCACTTT. Translation: CVRSLARQGAYSPLHF.

CDR3 sequence (DNA): TGTGCCAGCAGCTTTTACACAGGGGGCGCAGAGACCCAGTACTTC. Encoded protein: CASSFYTGGAETQYF. V is TRBV7-2 and J is TRBJ2-5; 9 nucleotides agree with TRBD1. CDR3 size: 15 residues. The trim removed 3 bases at V and 4 bases at J, leaving 6 bases unmatched. Germline V gene sequence: CDR1 SGHTA, CDR2 FQGNSA.

V usage is TRBV7-2 and J usage is TRBJ1-1; D call uncertain. Trimming took 2 bases from V and 5 from J, leaving 12 bases between them. Germline CDR1 and CDR2: SGHTA and FQGNSA. The CDR3 runs 14 residues. This CDR3 is CASSLRRTGTEAFF. The CDR3 region has the DNA TGTGCCAGCAGCTTAAGGCGTACGGGTACTGAAGCTTTCTTT. Full variable domain (outside the CDR3, taken from reference TRBV7-2 and TRBJ1-1): GAGVSQSPSNKVTEKGKDVELRCDPISGHTALYWYRQSLGQGLEFLIYFQGNSAPDKSGLPSDRFSAERTGGSVSTLTIQRTQQEDSAVYLCASSLRRTGTEAFFGQGTRLTVV.

This clone was found once. The chain recombines TRBV6-5 with TRBJ1-5; no firm D call. The V and J ends lost 8 bases and 0 bases respectively, with 11 bases between them. CDR1 and CDR2 (germline): MNHEY, SVGAGI. The CDR3 has 14 residues. This chain's CDR3 is CASFSPYSNQPQHF. CDR3 coding DNA: TGTGCCAGCTTTTCTCCCTATAGCAATCAGCCCCAGCATTTT.

The rearrangement links TRBV11-2 to TRBJ2-7; possibly TRBD2 for D (6 bases). This CDR3 comprises 17 residues. V shed 4 bases and J shed 5 bases, with 24 bases lying between them. Germline CDR1 is SGHAT and CDR2 is FQNNGV. The CDR3 DNA follows: TGTGCCAGCAGCTCTGAGCCCGGGAGCGCCTCCGAGAACGAGCAGTACTTC. Translated: CASSSEPGSASENEQYF.

The V and J genes are TRBV9 and TRBJ2-1, with TRBD2 matching over 8 bases. V lost 0 bases and J lost 2; bases outside the gene matches: 13. Per germline, CDR1 SGDLS and CDR2 YYNGEE. This CDR3 comprises 19 residues. The CDR3 sequence: CASSVAPGSAGETYNEQFF. In nucleotides, the CDR3 is TGTGCCAGCAGCGTAGCCCCGGGCTCAGCGGGAGAAACCTACAATGAGCAGTTCTTC. Full variable domain (missing parts from reference TRBV9 and TRBJ2-1): DSGVTQTPKHLITATGQRVTLRCSPRSGDLSVYWYQQSLDQGLQFLIQYYNGEERAKGNILERFSAQQFPDLHSELNLSSLELGDSALYFCASSVAPGSAGETYNEQFFGPGTRLTVL.

The rearrangement uses TRBV19 and TRBJ2-3, with D tentatively TRBD1 (9 bases). V was clipped by 3 bases and J by 2 bases, with 30 bases between them. This CDR3 is 21 amino acids long. Looked up from germline, CDR1 is LNHDA and CDR2 is SQIVND (reference sequence). The CDR3, as DNA: TGTGCCAGTAGTATGAAGGGGACAGGGAGGGGGCTAGCGGGTTTCACAGATACGCAGTATTTT. Translated: CASSMKGTGRGLAGFTDTQYF.